This T cell receptor (beta chain) was retrieved from a study of blood T cell repertoires in COVID-19. Across the whole study: The United States, Italy and Spain were the sources of the acute and convalescent COVID-19 samples. PBMCs, B-cell-depleted T cells, or T cells were the source of the cDNA or gDNA that made up the material.

In the original workflow: The assay estimated nucleated cells by amplifying reference gene primers. Sequenced by immunoSEQ multiplex PCR; TCRdb stores in-frame clones only, minus some. V and J calls and clone size are copied from that table; D and trimming were computed from the DNA. This table has fewer than 180,000 clones, more than 80% appearing once. CDR3 length equals 15 residues. V shed 5 bases and J shed 0 bases, with 11 bases lying between them. Germline V lookup: CDR1 LNHDA, CDR2 SQIVND (reference sequence). This TCR was sampled from an older man with acute or convalescent COVID-19. The sample comprised peripheral blood. The chain combines TRBV19 with TRBJ1-3, with D unclear. DNA of the CDR3: TGTGCCAGTAGTTGGGTCAGGAACTCTGGAAACACCATATATTTT. It codes for CASSWVRNSGNTIYF.